The 18 T cell receptor beta chains below all came from one sample that was sequenced in a study of T-cell reconstitution after alpha-beta-depleted transplantation in children. Preparation of the TCRbeta library involved a method that used unique molecular identifiers. In TCRdb, the PCR reads were re-called with MiXCR into one record per CDR3 protein. The sample contains some 830,000 distinct CDR3 sequences, about 16% of which appear only once. This material consisted of PBMCs, mostly from graft donor cells, taken 360 days after TCRalphabeta/CD19-depleted stem cell transplant. These receptors were collected from a male patient younger than 18 who had a stem cell transplant for acute lymphoblastic leukemia, so the T cells may come from the graft donor.

This chain's CDR3 is CSVVGLELAQFF. The CDR3 nucleotides are TGCAGCGTAGTCGGACTGGAACTGGCGCAGTTCTTC. The chain is built from TRBV29-1 and TRBJ2-1; D is possibly TRBD2 (5 bases). Germline lookup yields CDR1 SQVTM and CDR2 ANQGSEA. The germline V and J ends were trimmed by 6 bases and 12 bases, with 18 bases remaining between them. CDR3 size: 12 residues.

This clonotype has only a few counts. The chain combines TRBV20-1 with TRBJ2-7; D unclear. This CDR3 is built from 17 residues. Trimming took off 0 bases at V and 0 bases at J, with 18 bases between the two ends. From germline, CDR1 is DFQATT and CDR2 SNEGSKA (reference sequence). The CDR3 DNA sequence: TGCAGTGCTAGAGATCCCTTTAACCGGGCTCCCTCCTACGAGCAGTACTTC. This codes for CSARDPFNRAPSYEQYF.

This sequence joins TRBV7-7 and TRBJ2-3, with 8 bases that match TRBD2. Trimming cost V 5 bases and J 1 base; bases outside gene matches: 8. The CDR3 has 16 residues. The germline gives CDR1 SSHAT, CDR2 FNYEAQ (reference sequence). CDR3 sequence (DNA): TGTGCCAGCAGCCAGACTAGCGTCCTTGGCACAGATACGCAGTATTTT. As protein: CASSQTSVLGTDTQYF.

The chain employs TRBV9 and TRBJ2-2; either TRBD1 or TRBD2 may supply D (5 bases each). The V end was cut by 4 bases, the J end by 4 bases, with 14 bases between. CDR1 and CDR2 from the germline V gene are SGDLS and YYNGEE. CDR3 length equals 15 residues. CDR3 in amino acids: CASSRMYGGTGELFF. The CDR3 DNA reads TGTGCCAGCAGCCGCATGTATGGGGGCACCGGGGAGCTGTTTTTT.

This clonotype was detected a few times. The CDR3 reads CASSLASLSGNTIYF. In nucleotides, the CDR3 is TGTGCCAGCAGCTTAGCGAGTCTCTCTGGAAACACCATATATTTT. J is TRBJ1-3 and V is TRBV7-9; D gene ambiguous. V gave up 0 bases and J gave up 0 bases, with 6 bases separating them. Per the germline V gene, CDR1 is SEHNR and CDR2 is FQNEAQ (reference sequence). The length of the CDR3 is 15 residues.

This clonotype was seen a handful of times. This chain uses TRBV10-3 with TRBJ2-5, with TRBD2 matching 7 bases. With V trimmed by 1 base and J by 5 bases, 7 bases remained unmatched. Germline CDR1 is ENHRY and CDR2 is SYGVKD. This CDR3 has 15 residues. CDR3 DNA: TGTGCCATCAGTGAGTTGGCCCCCGGGAGGGAGACCCAGTACTTC. The encoded protein is CAISELAPGRETQYF.

The chain is built from TRBV12-3 or TRBV12-4 and TRBJ2-2, with unresolved D. The V end lost 4 bases, the J end lost 8 bases, and 14 bases lay between the germline ends. The CDR3 spans 14 residues. CDR3 amino acids: CASSSSPGIGELFF. As DNA, the CDR3 is TGTGCCAGCAGTTCATCCCCTGGGATAGGGGAGCTGTTTTTT.

This chain joins TRBV24-1 and TRBJ2-1, with TRBD2 matching 7 bases. This CDR3 is built from 14 residues. Germline V gene lookup returns CDR1 KGHDR and CDR2 SFDVKD. With 7 bases clipped from V and 1 base from J, the junction kept 3 bases outside the gene matches. The chain's CDR3 is CATRGGSSYNEQFF. CDR3 nucleotides: TGTGCCACCAGGGGCGGGAGTTCCTACAATGAGCAGTTCTTC.

This clonotype appeared a few times. The chain is built from TRBV24-1 and TRBJ2-2, with 8 nucleotides matching TRBD1. CDR3 length: 17 residues. Germline assignment: CDR1 KGHDR and CDR2 SFDVKD. V trimming: 0 bases; J trimming: 7 bases; junction bases outside the gene matches: 9. CDR3 region: CATSDLGQGRVNGELFF. Here the CDR3 DNA reads TGTGCCACCAGTGATTTGGGACAGGGTAGGGTGAACGGGGAGCTGTTTTTT.

This clonotype was seen a few times. The genes are TRBV27 and TRBJ2-4; weak D call: TRBD1 (6 bases). The CDR3 has 16 residues. CDR1 is MNHEY, CDR2 SMNVEV, per germline (reference sequence). Trimming removed 5 bases at V and 0 bases at J, with 14 bases between. The CDR3 nucleotides are TGTGCCAGCAGTACCGACAGGATATTAGCCAAAAACATTCAGTACTTC. This gives the protein CASSTDRILAKNIQYF.

This clonotype was recorded many times. The rearrangement links TRBV7-8 to TRBJ1-1, with D possibly being TRBD1 (6 bases). Between the trimmed V and J ends, which lost 3 bases and 4 bases, there was a span of 18 bases. CDR1 is SGHVS and CDR2 is FQNEAQ in the germline V gene. This CDR3 comprises 16 residues. CDR3 amino acids: CASSFVNRERVTEAFF. The DNA for the CDR3 is TGTGCCAGCAGCTTCGTCAACAGGGAGCGCGTCACTGAAGCTTTCTTT.

This clonotype was recorded at least ten times. V usage is TRBV12-3 or TRBV12-4 and J usage is TRBJ2-1; D might be TRBD1 or TRBD2, each matching 6 bases. V was cut by 5 bases and J by 0 bases, with 14 bases left in between. There are 16 residues in the CDR3. CDR3 coding DNA: TGTGCCAGCAGTCCGACAGGAGGGAGCTCCTACAATGAGCAGTTCTTC. Translated: CASSPTGGSSYNEQFF.

The sample holds many counts of this clonotype. The chain uses TRBV2 and TRBJ2-3; D may be TRBD2 (5 bases). V dropped 4 bases and J dropped 3 bases, with 11 bases sitting between them. CDR1 is SNHLY and CDR2 is FYNNEI in the germline V gene. CDR3 length equals 14 residues. DNA for the CDR3: TGTGCCAGCAGTGCTCTTAGGAGGACAGATACGCAGTATTTT. Its translation is CASSALRRTDTQYF.

The rearrangement joins TRBV27 to TRBJ1-2, with 7 bases fitting TRBD1. This CDR3 has 13 amino acids. Germline-derived CDR1 and CDR2 are MNHEY and SMNVEV (reference sequence). After removal of 4 bases from V and 8 bases from J, the junction contained 7 bases not matched to a gene. The CDR3 coding sequence is TGTGCCAGCAGTTATGAGGGGGCGGGAGGCTACACCTTC. As protein: CASSYEGAGGYTF.

The rearrangement joins TRBV4-1 to TRBJ2-2, with TRBD2 as a possible D gene (6 bases). Trimming took off 6 bases at V and 0 bases at J, with 20 bases between the two ends. The CDR3 runs to 18 residues. Germline CDR1 and CDR2: MGHRA and YSYEKL. The CDR3: CASRGTGAYYSNTGELFF. The CDR3 DNA reads TGCGCCAGCAGGGGGACGGGAGCCTATTACTCGAACACCGGGGAGCTGTTTTTT.

The CDR3 DNA follows: TGTGCCAGCAGCTTGCTGGGACAGGGGCCAGAAAAACTGTTTTTT. The encoded protein is CASSLLGQGPEKLFF. The chain links TRBV5-5 to TRBJ1-4; 10 positions match TRBD1. Losses at the gene ends were 1 base for V and 8 bases for J; bases not matched to a gene: 5. The CDR3 length is 15 residues. Germline CDR1 and CDR2: SGHKS and YYEKEE (reference sequence).

In its sample, this clonotype was seen a few times. V is TRBV3-1 and J is TRBJ2-5; a possible D gene is TRBD1 (5 bases). The CDR3 contains 15 residues. The V gene's germline CDR1 is LGHDT and CDR2 YNNKEL (reference sequence). V was cut by 0 bases and J by 5 bases, with 13 bases left in between. CDR3 nucleotides: TGTGCCAGCAGCCAAGATTCGCTACCAGGGGAGACCCAGTACTTC. Protein: CASSQDSLPGETQYF.

This clonotype was counted at least ten times. The chain has TRBV3-1 and TRBJ2-1, with 15 positions matching TRBD2. Trimming cost V 0 bases and J 0 bases; bases outside gene matches: 9. The germline CDR1 and CDR2 sequences are LGHDT and YNNKEL (reference sequence). The CDR3 sequence is 21 residues long. CDR3 in DNA: TGTGCCAGCAGCCAAGAATATCCGGGACTAGCGGGAGGAAGCTCCTACAATGAGCAGTTCTTC. It yields the protein CASSQEYPGLAGGSSYNEQFF.